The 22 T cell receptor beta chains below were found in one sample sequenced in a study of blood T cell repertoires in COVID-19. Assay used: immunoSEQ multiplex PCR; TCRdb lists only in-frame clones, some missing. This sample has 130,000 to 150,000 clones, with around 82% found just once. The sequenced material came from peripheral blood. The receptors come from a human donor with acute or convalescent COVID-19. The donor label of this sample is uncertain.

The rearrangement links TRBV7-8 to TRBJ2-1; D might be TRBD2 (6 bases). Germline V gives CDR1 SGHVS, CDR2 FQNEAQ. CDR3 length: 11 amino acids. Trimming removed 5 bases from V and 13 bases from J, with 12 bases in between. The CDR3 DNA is TGTGCCAGCAGCCCGGGACTCGGACAGTTCTTC. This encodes CASSPGLGQFF.

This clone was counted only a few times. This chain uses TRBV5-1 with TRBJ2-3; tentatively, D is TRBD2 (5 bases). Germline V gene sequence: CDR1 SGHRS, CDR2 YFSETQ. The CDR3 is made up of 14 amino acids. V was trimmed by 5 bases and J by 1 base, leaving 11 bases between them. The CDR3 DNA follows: TGCGCCAGCAGGGGGAGCACCGGCACAGATACGCAGTATTTT. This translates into CASRGSTGTDTQYF.

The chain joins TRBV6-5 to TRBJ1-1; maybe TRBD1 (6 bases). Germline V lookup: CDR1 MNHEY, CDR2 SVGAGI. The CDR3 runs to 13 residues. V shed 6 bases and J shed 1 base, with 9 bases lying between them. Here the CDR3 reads CASRRQANTEAFF. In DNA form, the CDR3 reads TGTGCCAGCAGGCGACAGGCGAACACTGAAGCTTTCTTT.

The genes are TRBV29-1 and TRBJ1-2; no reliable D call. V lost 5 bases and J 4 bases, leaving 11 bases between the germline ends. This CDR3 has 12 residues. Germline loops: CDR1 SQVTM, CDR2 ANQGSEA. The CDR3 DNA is TGCAGCGTTATCGACACCCTCTATGGCTACACCTTC. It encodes CSVIDTLYGYTF.

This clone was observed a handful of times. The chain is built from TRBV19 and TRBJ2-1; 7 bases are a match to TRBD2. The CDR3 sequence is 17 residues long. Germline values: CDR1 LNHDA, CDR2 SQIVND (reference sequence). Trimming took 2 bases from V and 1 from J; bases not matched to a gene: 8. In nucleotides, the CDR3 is TGTGCCAGTAGTATAAGGCCAGCGGGGTCGTCCTACAATGAGCAGTTCTTC. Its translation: CASSIRPAGSSYNEQFF.

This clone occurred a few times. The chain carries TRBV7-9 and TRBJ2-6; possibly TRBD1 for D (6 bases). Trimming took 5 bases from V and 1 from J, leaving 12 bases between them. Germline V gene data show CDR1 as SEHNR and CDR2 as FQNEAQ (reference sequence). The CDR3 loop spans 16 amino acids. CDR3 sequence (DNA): TGTGCCAGCAGCATTCAACAGGGTTCTGGGGCCAACGTCCTGACTTTC. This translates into CASSIQQGSGANVLTF. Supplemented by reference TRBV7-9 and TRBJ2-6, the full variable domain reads DTGVSQNPRHKITKRGQNVTFRCDPISEHNRLYWYRQTLGQGPEFLTYFQNEAQLEKSRLLSDRFSAERPKGSFSTLEIQRTEQGDSAMYLCASSIQQGSGANVLTFGAGSRLTVL.

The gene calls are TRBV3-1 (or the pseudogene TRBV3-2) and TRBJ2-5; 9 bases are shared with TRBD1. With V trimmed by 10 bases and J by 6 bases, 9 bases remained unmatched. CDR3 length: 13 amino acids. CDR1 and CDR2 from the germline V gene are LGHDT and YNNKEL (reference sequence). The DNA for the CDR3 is TGTGCCACCTACCTGACAGGGGGGAAGACCCAGTACTTC. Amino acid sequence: CATYLTGGKTQYF.

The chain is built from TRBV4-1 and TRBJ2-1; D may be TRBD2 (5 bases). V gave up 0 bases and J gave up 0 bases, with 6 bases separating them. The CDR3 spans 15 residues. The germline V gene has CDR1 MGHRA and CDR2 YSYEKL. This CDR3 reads CASSQEGASYNEQFF. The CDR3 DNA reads TGCGCCAGCAGCCAAGAGGGAGCCTCCTACAATGAGCAGTTCTTC.

CDR3 sequence (DNA): TGTGCCAGCAGGACTGACAGGGCAGGGCATCAGCCCCAGCATTTT. Translation: CASRTDRAGHQPQHF. The chain joins TRBV2 to TRBJ1-5, with 7 bases that match TRBD1. The V and J ends lost 6 bases and 5 bases, in that order; junction bases with no gene match: 10. The CDR3 loop spans 15 amino acids. The germline gives CDR1 SNHLY, CDR2 FYNNEI.

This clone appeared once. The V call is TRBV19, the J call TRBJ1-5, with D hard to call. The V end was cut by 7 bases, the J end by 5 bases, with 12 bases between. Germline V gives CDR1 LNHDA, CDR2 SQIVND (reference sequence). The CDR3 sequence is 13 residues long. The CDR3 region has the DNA TGTGCCAGTACACGGCAGGCAGATCAGCCCCAGCATTTT. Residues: CASTRQADQPQHF. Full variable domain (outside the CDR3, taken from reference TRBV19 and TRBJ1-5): DGGITQSPKYLFRKEGQNVTLSCEQNLNHDAMYWYRQDPGQGLRLIYYSQIVNDFQKGDIAEGYSVSREKKESFPLTVTSAQKNPTAFYLCASTRQADQPQHFGDGTRLSIL.

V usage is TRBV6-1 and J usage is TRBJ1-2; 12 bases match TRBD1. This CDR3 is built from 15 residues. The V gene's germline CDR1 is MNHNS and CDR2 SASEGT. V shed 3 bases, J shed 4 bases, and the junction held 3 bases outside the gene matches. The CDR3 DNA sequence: TGTGCCAGCAGTGACCCGGGACAGGGGGCCTATGGCTACACCTTC. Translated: CASSDPGQGAYGYTF.

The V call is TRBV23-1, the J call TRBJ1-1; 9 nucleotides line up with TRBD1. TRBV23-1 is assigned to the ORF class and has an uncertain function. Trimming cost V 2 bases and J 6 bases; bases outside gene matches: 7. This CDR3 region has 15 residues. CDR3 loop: CASSQEGQGCAEAFF. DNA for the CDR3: TGCGCCAGCAGTCAAGAGGGACAGGGTTGCGCTGAAGCTTTCTTT.

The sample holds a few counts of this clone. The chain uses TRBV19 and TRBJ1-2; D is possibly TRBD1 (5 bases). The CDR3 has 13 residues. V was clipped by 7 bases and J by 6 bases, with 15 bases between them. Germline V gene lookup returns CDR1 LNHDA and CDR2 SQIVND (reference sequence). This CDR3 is CASNTQGYDGYTF. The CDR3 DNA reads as TGTGCCAGTAACACCCAGGGATACGATGGCTACACCTTC. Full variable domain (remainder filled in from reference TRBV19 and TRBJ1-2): DGGITQSPKYLFRKEGQNVTLSCEQNLNHDAMYWYRQDPGQGLRLIYYSQIVNDFQKGDIAEGYSVSREKKESFPLTVTSAQKNPTAFYLCASNTQGYDGYTFGSGTRLTVV.

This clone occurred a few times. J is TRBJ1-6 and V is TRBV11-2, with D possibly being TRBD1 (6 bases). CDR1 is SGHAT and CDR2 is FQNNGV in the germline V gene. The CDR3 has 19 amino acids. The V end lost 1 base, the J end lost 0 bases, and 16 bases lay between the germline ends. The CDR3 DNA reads TGTGCCAGCAGCTTAGGAGGAACAGGGAAGAGCTCCTATAATTCACCCCTCCACTTT. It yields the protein CASSLGGTGKSSYNSPLHF.

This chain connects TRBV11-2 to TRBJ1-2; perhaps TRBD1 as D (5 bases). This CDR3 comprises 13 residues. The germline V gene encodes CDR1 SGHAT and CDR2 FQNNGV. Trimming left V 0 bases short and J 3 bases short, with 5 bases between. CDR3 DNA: TGTGCCAGCAGCTTAGACAGGGACTATGGCTACACCTTC. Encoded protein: CASSLDRDYGYTF.

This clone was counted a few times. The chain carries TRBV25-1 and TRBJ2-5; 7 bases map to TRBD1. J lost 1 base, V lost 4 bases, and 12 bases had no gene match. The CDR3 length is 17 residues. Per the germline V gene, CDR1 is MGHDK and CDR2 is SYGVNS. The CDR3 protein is CASSGGKGDSLQETQYF. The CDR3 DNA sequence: TGTGCCAGCAGTGGGGGGAAGGGGGACAGTCTCCAAGAGACCCAGTACTTC.

The DNA for the CDR3 is TGTGCCTGGAGTAAAGGGGCGCCTATGAACACTGAAGCTTTCTTT. It encodes CAWSKGAPMNTEAFF. J is TRBJ1-1 and V is TRBV30, with D tentatively TRBD1 (5 bases). V was trimmed by 2 bases and J by 0 bases, leaving 13 bases between them. Germline assignment: CDR1 GTSNPN and CDR2 SVGIG (reference sequence). The CDR3 totals 15 residues.

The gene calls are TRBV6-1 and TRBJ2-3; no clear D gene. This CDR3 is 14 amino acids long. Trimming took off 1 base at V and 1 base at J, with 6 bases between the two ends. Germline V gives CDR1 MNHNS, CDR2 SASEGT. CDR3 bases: TGTGCCAGCAGTGAAGATGGAGGCACAGATACGCAGTATTTT. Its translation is CASSEDGGTDTQYF.

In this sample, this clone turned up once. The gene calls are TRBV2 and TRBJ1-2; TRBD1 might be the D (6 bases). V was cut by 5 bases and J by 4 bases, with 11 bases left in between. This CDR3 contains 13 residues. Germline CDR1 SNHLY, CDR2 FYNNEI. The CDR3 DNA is TGTGCCAGCAGTAACAGGGAGTCCTATGGCTACACCTTC. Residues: CASSNRESYGYTF.

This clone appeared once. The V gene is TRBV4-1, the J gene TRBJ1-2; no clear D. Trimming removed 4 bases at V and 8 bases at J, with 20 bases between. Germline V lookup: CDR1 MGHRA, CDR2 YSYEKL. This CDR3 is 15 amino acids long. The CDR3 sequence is CASSPWSQGTMGYTF. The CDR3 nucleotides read TGCGCCAGCAGCCCCTGGAGCCAAGGAACTATGGGCTACACCTTC.

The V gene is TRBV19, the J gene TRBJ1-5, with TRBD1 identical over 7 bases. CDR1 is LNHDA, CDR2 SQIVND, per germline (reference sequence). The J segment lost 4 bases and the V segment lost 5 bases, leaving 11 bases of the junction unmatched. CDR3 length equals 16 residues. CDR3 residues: CASSFVQGRGNQPQHF. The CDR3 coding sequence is TGTGCCAGTAGTTTCGTACAGGGGCGAGGTAATCAGCCCCAGCATTTT.

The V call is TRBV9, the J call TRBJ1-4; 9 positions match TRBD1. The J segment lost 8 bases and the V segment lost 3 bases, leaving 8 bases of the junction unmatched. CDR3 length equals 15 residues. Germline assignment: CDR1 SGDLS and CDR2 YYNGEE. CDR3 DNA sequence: TGTGCCAGCAGCGCCCGGACAGGGGTAACAGAAAAACTGTTTTTT. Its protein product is CASSARTGVTEKLFF.